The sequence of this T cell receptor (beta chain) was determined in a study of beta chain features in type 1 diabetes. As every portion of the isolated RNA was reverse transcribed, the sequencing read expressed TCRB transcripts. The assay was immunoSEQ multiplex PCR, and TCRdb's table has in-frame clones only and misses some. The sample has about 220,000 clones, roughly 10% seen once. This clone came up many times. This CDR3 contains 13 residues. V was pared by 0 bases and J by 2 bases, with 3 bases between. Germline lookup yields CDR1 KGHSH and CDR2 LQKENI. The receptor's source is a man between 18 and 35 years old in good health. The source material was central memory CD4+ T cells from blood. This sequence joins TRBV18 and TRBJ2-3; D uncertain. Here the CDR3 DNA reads TGTGCCAGCTCACCACCTCTCACAGATACGCAGTATTTT. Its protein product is CASSPPLTDTQYF.